This T cell receptor beta chain originates from a study of blood T cell repertoires in COVID-19 (TCRdb year 2020). About the investigation overall: Samples covering the acute and convalescent phases of COVID-19 were provided by collaborators in the United States, Italy and Spain. The repertoires were made available in a free public database intended to serve as a resource for research on the immune response to SARS-CoV-2. Where available, HLA class I and class II types were taken from metadata supplied by the sample provider and were not determined by assay-based typing. Samples were obtained from the ongoing ImmuneRACE study (first 160 participants) and from approximately 1,200 subjects provided by 6 global collaborators. The prospective study material was composed of cDNA or gDNA derived from T cells, B-cell-depleted T cells, or PBMCs. Subjects who had been exposed to COVID-19, were actively infected with it, or had recovered from it provided the deeply sampled blood TCRbeta repertoires that made up the dataset. The sample metadata nearly always contained a de-identified subject ID, COVID-19 status, age in years and sex. On the study overall, not on this receptor specifically: The quantity of clinical and demographic metadata differed by source and by participant and was supplied without curation.

The immunoSEQ Assay, a bias-controlled multiplex PCR, was used to amplify TCRbeta CDR3 regions from genomic DNA. Concerning the study's data processing: The number of nucleated cells in each sample was estimated from the amplification of reference gene primers within the assay. To quantify the absolute abundance of each unique TCRbeta CDR3 rearrangement, sequence reads were collapsed and filtered. For each sample, productive Simpson clonality was calculated as the square root of Simpson's diversity index over productive rearrangements. TCRdb's version of the immuneACCESS table is confined to in-frame rearrangements and falls short of the full clone set. An unresolved V gene accounts for under half of the shortfall where checked; the remainder is of unknown origin. V and J calls and clone size are copied from that table; D and trimming were computed from the DNA. This sample comprises about 87,000 clones, about nine tenths of them detected only once. The ten largest clonotypes hold 4.5% to 5% of the sample.

Each collaborating institution followed its own protocols to collect whole blood in K2EDTA tubes. For TCRbeta analysis, collaborator samples were shipped as frozen whole blood, as isolated PBMCs, or as DNA extracted from either sample type. For CDR1 and CDR2, the germline V gene (reference sequence) lists GTSNPN and SVGIG. V and J are truncated by 5 bases and 0 bases respectively, leaving an intervening sequence of 4 bases. Including the terminal cysteine and phenylalanine, the CDR3 comprises 11 residues. Of the read, only the CDR3 DNA is kept; its 33 bases are in frame from base 1. Details on this clone: The target of this receptor is not known. No base quality information exists; no much larger clone differs at one position.

The sequence came from a woman at least 80 years old with acute or convalescent COVID-19. Recombination joined TRBV30 with TRBJ2-5, with no confident D gene call. Sequencing was done on a sample of peripheral blood. The CDR3 region reads CAWRYQETQYF. The nucleotides read TGTGCCTGGCGGTACCAAGAGACCCAGTACTTC.